A single sample gave rise to the 27 T cell receptor beta chains below, sequenced in a study of radiotherapy plus CTLA-4 blockade in lung cancer. The data were produced by immunoSEQ multiplex PCR, yet TCRdb's version contains in-frame clones alone and is incomplete. The sample lists approximately 80,000 clones, roughly 70% occurring once. The sample was peripheral blood, taken from a patient treated with radiotherapy plus ipilimumab. These receptors were taken from a human donor with non-small cell lung cancer whose response to radiotherapy plus ipilimumab could not be evaluated.

The rearrangement joins TRBV7-9 to TRBJ2-3; 10 nucleotides agree with TRBD2. Germline loops: CDR1 SEHNR, CDR2 FQNEAQ (reference sequence). V lost 4 bases to trimming and J lost 1 base; unmatched junction nucleotides: 11. The CDR3 runs to 18 residues. This chain's CDR3 is CASSSSLRLAGGTDTQYF. CDR3 coding DNA: TGTGCCAGCAGCTCCTCTCTCCGGCTAGCGGGGGGCACAGATACGCAGTATTTT.

The chain carries TRBV5-4 and TRBJ2-2; 9 positions match TRBD2. Germline CDR1 is SGHNT and CDR2 is YYREEE (reference sequence). Trimming cost V 3 bases and J 1 base; bases outside gene matches: 1. The CDR3 consists of 15 residues. The CDR3: CASSSSGENTGELFF. CDR3 nucleotide sequence: TGTGCCAGCAGCTCTAGCGGGGAGAACACCGGGGAGCTGTTTTTT.

Relative to its sample, this clone is medium-sized. The V gene is TRBV7-2, the J gene TRBJ2-2, with 7 bases that match TRBD1. The V gene's germline CDR1 is SGHTA and CDR2 FQGNSA. CDR3 length: 16 amino acids. The trim removed 4 bases at V and 3 bases at J, leaving 8 bases unmatched. The CDR3 DNA is TGTGCCAGCAGCTCAATCGGACAGGCATACACCGGGGAGCTGTTTTTT. Amino acid sequence: CASSSIGQAYTGELFF.

The rearrangement joins TRBV6-1 to TRBJ2-3; 7 bases are shared with TRBD2. The CDR3 runs 18 residues. CDR1 and CDR2 (germline): MNHNS, SASEGT. V gave up 2 bases and J gave up 4 bases; unmatched junction bases: 15. The CDR3 sequence: CASSERSGGLGSADTQYF. In DNA form, the CDR3 reads TGTGCCAGCAGTGAAAGGAGCGGCGGACTAGGGTCTGCAGATACGCAGTATTTT.

The rearrangement uses TRBV30 and TRBJ1-1, with D tentatively TRBD1 (5 bases). The V and J ends lost 2 bases and 3 bases respectively, with 19 bases between them. The CDR3 contains 16 residues. Germline V gives CDR1 GTSNPN, CDR2 SVGIG (reference sequence). In nucleotides, the CDR3 is TGTGCCTGGAGTCTCCCAGGAGTAGCAGGGCACACTGAAGCTTTCTTT. Protein sequence: CAWSLPGVAGHTEAFF.

The chain combines TRBV6-5 with TRBJ2-2; 8 bases map to TRBD1. The CDR3 consists of 15 residues. The V segment lost 2 bases and the J segment 2 bases; nucleotides outside the gene matches: 1. Looked up from germline, CDR1 is MNHEY and CDR2 is SVGAGI. CDR3 bases: TGTGCCAGCAGTTACGGGACAGGAAACACCGGGGAGCTGTTTTTT. Translated, it gives CASSYGTGNTGELFF.

The V call is TRBV2, the J call TRBJ2-7; D might be TRBD2 (6 bases). The CDR3 covers 14 residues. Germline V gene lookup returns CDR1 SNHLY and CDR2 FYNNEI. Deletions cut 8 bases from V and 2 bases from J, with 16 bases between. CDR3 loop: CASGREPQAYEQYF. DNA for the CDR3: TGTGCCAGCGGGCGGGAACCGCAAGCCTACGAGCAGTACTTC.

The chain employs TRBV5-1 and TRBJ2-7; tentatively, D is TRBD1 (8 bases). The CDR3 is 16 residues long. The germline CDR1 and CDR2 sequences are SGHRS and YFSETQ. Trimming shortened V by 0 bases and J by 0 bases, and 13 bases separated the two germline ends. CDR3 DNA: TGCGCCAGCAGCTTGGGGGGGGGACAGGTCTCCTACGAGCAGTACTTC. Protein product: CASSLGGGQVSYEQYF.

V usage is TRBV14 and J usage is TRBJ2-5, with D maybe TRBD2 (5 bases). This CDR3 region has 17 residues. The V gene lost 0 bases and the J gene lost 1 base, with 15 bases spanning the gap. Germline V gene sequence: CDR1 SGHDN, CDR2 FVKESK. The DNA of the CDR3 is TGTGCCAGCAGCCAAGACGGGTCCCAGAGGGCCCAAGAGACCCAGTACTTC. As protein: CASSQDGSQRAQETQYF.

This chain links TRBV6-5 with TRBJ1-4, with 10 bases identical to TRBD1. Germline lookup yields CDR1 MNHEY and CDR2 SVGAGI. The V segment lost 5 bases and the J segment 8 bases; nucleotides outside the gene matches: 5. The CDR3 consists of 14 residues. CDR3 residues: CASSEDRGREKLFF. CDR3 in DNA: TGTGCCAGCAGTGAGGACAGGGGGAGGGAAAAACTGTTTTTT.

On this clone: Other DNA sequences within the sample encode an identical CDR3. This chain uses TRBV7-7 with TRBJ2-5, with 8 bases aligning to TRBD1. The ends lost 7 bases at V and 5 bases at J; junction bases unmatched: 12. This CDR3 is 15 amino acids long. In germline, CDR1 is SSHAT, CDR2 FNYEAQ (reference sequence). CDR3 DNA sequence: TGTGCCAGCACCCGAGGTGGACAGGGTAAGGAGACCCAGTACTTC. Protein product: CASTRGGQGKETQYF. Combining the CDR3 with reference TRBV7-7 and TRBJ2-5 gives the whole variable domain GAGVSQSPRYKVTKRGQDVTLRCDPISSHATLYWYQQALGQGPEFLTYFNYEAQPDKSGLPSDRFSAERPEGSISTLTIQRTEQRDSAMYRCASTRGGQGKETQYFGPGTRLLVL.

The chain recombines TRBV9 with TRBJ2-1; TRBD1 agrees at 9 bases. CDR1 SGDLS and CDR2 YYNGEE come from the germline V gene. This CDR3 region has 14 residues. The V segment lost 3 bases and the J segment 5 bases; nucleotides outside the gene matches: 3. The CDR3 DNA sequence: TGTGCCAGCAGCGGCGGGACAGGGAACAATGAGCAGTTCTTC. Its protein is CASSGGTGNNEQFF.

This clone was counted a few times. The V and J genes are TRBV6-1 and TRBJ1-2; TRBD1 is a possible D gene (6 bases). With 6 bases removed from V and 8 bases from J, the gap between germline ends came to 16 bases. Germline CDR1 is MNHNS and CDR2 is SASEGT. The CDR3 runs to 13 residues. The CDR3 loop is CASSRAQGRGYTF. The CDR3, as DNA: TGTGCCAGCAGCCGCGCACAGGGTCGAGGCTACACCTTC.

The V and J genes are TRBV6-5 and TRBJ2-1; TRBD2 matches 11 bases. In germline, CDR1 is MNHEY, CDR2 SVGAGI. The CDR3 extends over 15 amino acids. J was trimmed by 4 bases and V by 6 bases; bases with no gene match: 5. The CDR3: CASSLGLAEYNEQFF. The DNA for the CDR3 is TGTGCCAGCAGCTTGGGACTAGCGGAGTACAATGAGCAGTTCTTC.

In this sample, this clone turned up once. The rearrangement joins TRBV27 to TRBJ1-4; 7 nucleotides agree with TRBD1. Unmatched junction bases numbered 3, after V lost 2 bases and J lost 6 bases. CDR1 is MNHEY, CDR2 SMNVEV, per germline (reference sequence). There are 14 residues in the CDR3. The CDR3 is CASSLQGVDEKLFF. DNA for the CDR3: TGTGCCAGCAGTTTACAGGGGGTAGATGAAAAACTGTTTTTT.

This chain links TRBV2 with TRBJ2-7; a possible D gene is TRBD1 (6 bases). This CDR3 is built from 15 residues. Trimming removed 4 bases at V and 1 base at J, with 14 bases between. Germline CDR1 and CDR2: SNHLY and FYNNEI. CDR3 sequence (DNA): TGTGCCAGCAGTGGGATTGGGGGACAATCCTACGAGCAGTACTTC. Translating it yields CASSGIGGQSYEQYF. Variable domain in full (rest from reference TRBV2 and TRBJ2-7): EPEVTQTPSHQVTQMGQEVILRCVPISNHLYFYWYRQILGQKVEFLVSFYNNEISEKSEIFDDQFSVERPDGSNFTLKIRSTKLEDSAMYFCASSGIGGQSYEQYFGPGTRLTVT.

J is TRBJ1-5 and V is TRBV28; D is possibly TRBD1 (6 bases). Trimming removed 5 bases from V and 0 bases from J, with 11 bases in between. The CDR3 loop spans 15 amino acids. Germline V gene data show CDR1 as MDHEN and CDR2 as SYDVKM. The CDR3 is CASSHQGYSNQPQHF. DNA for the CDR3: TGTGCCAGCAGTCACCAGGGGTATAGCAATCAGCCCCAGCATTTT.

The genes are TRBV2 and TRBJ1-1, with D possibly being TRBD1 (5 bases). V lost 7 bases to trimming and J lost 4 bases, with 10 bases between them. Germline V gives CDR1 SNHLY, CDR2 FYNNEI. This CDR3 comprises 12 residues. The CDR3 nucleotides are TGTGCCAGCACCCAGGGACTCACTGAAGCTTTCTTT. It codes for CASTQGLTEAFF.

The V gene is TRBV7-3, the J gene TRBJ2-2, with D unresolved. Germline CDR1 is SGHTA and CDR2 is FQGTGA. The CDR3 runs to 18 residues. The V gene lost 0 bases and the J gene lost 1 base, with 15 bases spanning the gap. CDR3: CASSLTETALGNTGELFF. The CDR3 DNA is TGTGCCAGCAGCTTAACGGAGACGGCCCTGGGGAACACCGGGGAGCTGTTTTTT.

V is TRBV6-1 and J is TRBJ2-1; 10 nucleotides line up with TRBD2. V was clipped by 4 bases and J by 3 bases; unmatched bases: 12. Germline V gene data show CDR1 as MNHNS and CDR2 as SASEGT. This CDR3 spans 18 amino acids. The CDR3 bases are TGTGCCAGCAGTGCTTCTAGCGGGGGAAACCCTAGCTACAATGAGCAGTTCTTC. It specifies CASSASSGGNPSYNEQFF.

V gene TRBV7-2 combines with J gene TRBJ2-5; a weak D match, TRBD1 (5 bases). The V end was cut by 5 bases, the J end by 1 base, with 11 bases between. The V gene's germline CDR1 is SGHTA and CDR2 FQGNSA. The CDR3 consists of 14 residues. The CDR3 DNA sequence: TGTGCCAGCAGCAGCAGGGCGCTCCAAGAGACCCAGTACTTC. It yields the protein CASSSRALQETQYF.

The chain recombines TRBV28 with TRBJ1-2, with D possibly matching TRBD1 (6 bases). Per germline, CDR1 MDHEN and CDR2 SYDVKM. V lost 6 bases to trimming and J lost 4 bases, with 15 bases between them. The CDR3 has 14 amino acids. CDR3 in amino acids: CASSPLTGIYGYTF. CDR3 coding DNA: TGTGCCAGCAGCCCACTCACAGGGATCTATGGCTACACCTTC.

The rearrangement joins TRBV9 to TRBJ2-2; TRBD2 matches 9 bases. CDR3 length: 16 amino acids. Trimming at V came to 4 bases and at J to 4 bases, leaving 8 bases not matched to a gene. CDR1 and CDR2 (germline): SGDLS, YYNGEE. CDR3 residues: CASSPSGDFFTGELFF. DNA of the CDR3: TGTGCCAGCAGCCCTAGCGGGGACTTCTTCACCGGGGAGCTGTTTTTT.

This chain connects TRBV6-5 to TRBJ2-5; possible D gene TRBD2, 5 bases. Germline values: CDR1 MNHEY, CDR2 SVGAGI. Deletions cut 5 bases from V and 4 bases from J, with 14 bases between. The CDR3 totals 14 residues. In DNA form, the CDR3 reads TGTGCCAGCAGTGCGGGTAGCTCGCGAGAGACCCAGTACTTC. Protein sequence: CASSAGSSRETQYF.

The rearrangement joins TRBV7-3 to TRBJ2-7; 8 bases line up with TRBD2. The CDR3 loop spans 14 amino acids. V shed 4 bases and J 2 bases; nucleotides not matched to a gene: 4. In germline, CDR1 is SGHTA, CDR2 FQGTGA. CDR3 region: CASSSQAGAYEQYF. The CDR3 DNA reads TGTGCCAGCAGCTCCCAAGCGGGAGCCTACGAGCAGTACTTC.

This clone was found once. The chain has TRBV30 and TRBJ1-1, with D perhaps TRBD1 (5 bases). V was cut by 3 bases and J by 0 bases, with 8 bases left in between. This CDR3 has 13 amino acids. Germline values: CDR1 GTSNPN, CDR2 SVGIG (reference sequence). CDR3 sequence reads: CAWRGQMNTEAFF. The CDR3 nucleotides are TGTGCCTGGAGGGGGCAGATGAACACTGAAGCTTTCTTT.

The chain joins TRBV5-1 to TRBJ1-1; 7 bases map to TRBD1. Per the germline V gene, CDR1 is SGHRS and CDR2 is YFSETQ. The V and J ends lost 4 bases and 2 bases, in that order; junction bases with no gene match: 2. This CDR3 is 13 amino acids long. CDR3: CASSRQGNTEAFF. The DNA of the CDR3 is TGCGCCAGCAGCCGACAGGGTAACACTGAAGCTTTCTTT.